This TCR beta chain was identified in a study of cytomegalovirus exposure and HLA in healthy donors. Study at large: When over 300 donors were genotyped, around 77% of them were found to fall in the Caucasian-associated ancestry cluster. Notes on the study in general: Overall, under 200 TCR beta chains were annotated as cytomegalovirus-associated. CMV serostatus was the only recorded immune exposure for donors.

Use of 60 Vbeta and 13 Jbeta primers characterized the PCR. Data came from immunoSEQ multiplex PCR; TCRdb stores just in-frame clones and leaves some out. The sample yields about 140,000 clones, around 65% seen once. Trimming shortened V by 4 bases and J by 0 bases, and 17 bases separated the two germline ends. The CDR3 is 17 amino acids. Germline CDR1 and CDR2: MGHRA and YSYEKL. As regards this clone: Its antigen is as yet unknown.

Those who donated were healthy bone marrow donors. The sequence was obtained from a male donor in good health and CMV-seronegative. The chain joins TRBV4-1 to TRBJ2-3; no definite D call. The material sequenced was PBMCs. The CDR3 bases are TGCGCCAGCAGCCGAGTAGCTGTAATAGCTAGCACAGATACGCAGTATTTT. This gives the protein CASSRVAVIASTDTQYF.